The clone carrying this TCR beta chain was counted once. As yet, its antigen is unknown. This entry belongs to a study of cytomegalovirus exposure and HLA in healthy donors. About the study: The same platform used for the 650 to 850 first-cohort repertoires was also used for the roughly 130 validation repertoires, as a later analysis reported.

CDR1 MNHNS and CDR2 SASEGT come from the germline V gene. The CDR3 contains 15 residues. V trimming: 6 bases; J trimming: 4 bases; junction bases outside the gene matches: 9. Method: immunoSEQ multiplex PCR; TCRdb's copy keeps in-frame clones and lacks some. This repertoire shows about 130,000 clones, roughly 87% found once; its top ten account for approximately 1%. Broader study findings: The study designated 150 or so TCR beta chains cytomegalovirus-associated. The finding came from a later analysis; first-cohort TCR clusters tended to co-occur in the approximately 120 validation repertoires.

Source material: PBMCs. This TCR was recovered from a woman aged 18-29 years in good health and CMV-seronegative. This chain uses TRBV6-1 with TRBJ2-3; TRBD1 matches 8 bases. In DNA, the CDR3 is TGTGCCAGCAGGGATCAGGGGGCGATATCAGATACGCAGTATTTT. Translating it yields CASRDQGAISDTQYF.